This is a list of T cell receptor beta chains from one sample in a study of cytomegalovirus exposure and HLA in healthy donors. The assay was immunoSEQ multiplex PCR, and TCRdb's table has in-frame clones only and misses some. The sample includes approximately 110,000 clones, 70% to 80% of them seen just once. Sequenced: PBMCs. Every receptor here comes from a man between 50 and 59 years old in good health and CMV-seropositive. The CDR3 runs from the conserved cysteine through the conserved F or W. The D gene is left open where the match is weak. Some rows have no size entry. The others give once, few or many, or a class for an expanded clone.

clone size	V gene	J gene	D gene	CDR3 protein	CDR3 DNA
-	TRBV6-6	TRBJ2-7	TRBD2	CASSRSGRRFYEQYF	TGTGCCAGCAGCCGAAGCGGGAGACGGTTTTACGAGCAGTACTTC
-	TRBV2	TRBJ1-1	TRBD1	CASSENKRGQAPNTEAFF	TGTGCCAGCAGTGAAAATAAGAGGGGACAGGCGCCGAACACTGAAGCTTTCTTT
once	TRBV9	TRBJ2-2	TRBD2	CASSVGAGVNTGELFF	TGTGCCAGCAGCGTAGGAGCGGGAGTGAACACCGGGGAGCTGTTTTTT
-	TRBV29-1	TRBJ2-5	TRBD1	CSVVYRGETQYF	TGCAGCGTTGTATACAGGGGGGAGACCCAGTACTTC
-	TRBV7-9	TRBJ2-1	-	CASSLLDGDEQFF	TGTGCCAGCAGCTTATTAGACGGGGATGAGCAGTTCTTC
-	TRBV27	TRBJ1-1	TRBD1	CASSSYRGDTEAFF	TGTGCCAGCAGTTCGTACAGGGGTGACACTGAAGCTTTCTTT
-	TRBV4-1	TRBJ1-3	-	CASSQDRGSGDTIYF	TGCGCCAGCAGCCAAGATCGGGGTTCTGGAGACACCATATATTTT
-	TRBV5-1	TRBJ2-2	-	CASSLERGKLFF	TGCGCCAGCAGCTTGGAAAGAGGGAAGCTGTTTTTT
-	TRBV10-1	TRBJ2-5	TRBD1	CASSDRDRGDRETQYF	TGCGCCAGCAGTGATCGGGACAGGGGTGATCGGGAGACCCAGTACTTC
-	TRBV1	TRBJ2-5	-	CTSSQEGALAGREEETQYF	TGCACCAGCAGCCAAGAAGGTGCGCTAGCGGGGAGGGAGGAAGAGACCCAGTACTTC
-	TRBV30	TRBJ2-1	TRBD2	CAWSIGSSGFYNEQFF	TGTGCCTGGAGTATTGGGTCTAGCGGCTTCTACAATGAGCAGTTCTTC
-	TRBV28	TRBJ1-5	-	CASSSSTGLGNQPQHF	TGTGCCAGCAGTTCCTCCACAGGGTTGGGGAATCAGCCCCAGCATTTT
few	TRBV19	TRBJ2-1	TRBD2	CASSIAGGPTLLNEQFF	TGTGCCAGTAGTATAGCGGGGGGACCCACCCTCCTCAATGAGCAGTTCTTC
-	TRBV28	TRBJ1-1	-	CASSLVQMNTEAFF	TGTGCCAGCAGTTTAGTCCAGATGAACACTGAAGCTTTCTTT
once	TRBV4-2	TRBJ1-2	TRBD1	CASSQGTAGTYGYTF	TGTGCCAGCAGCCAGGGGACAGCCGGGACCTATGGCTACACCTTC
-	TRBV7-2	TRBJ2-3	TRBD2	CALERDGTDTQYF	TGTGCTCTCGAGCGGGACGGCACAGATACGCAGTATTTT
-	TRBV10-3	TRBJ2-1	TRBD2	CAISDTGTSGGYNEQFF	TGTGCCATCAGTGACACCGGGACTAGCGGGGGATACAATGAGCAGTTCTTC